The T cell receptor beta chain described here comes from a study of blood T cells in healthy people across ages. Notes on the study in general: No one knew whether donors had CMV, which possibly confounded expanded clonotype changes. Using unsorted PBMCs precluded a conclusive naive versus antigen-experienced comparison.

Points on this clonotype: What it binds is unknown.

Trimming cost V 4 bases and J 4 bases; bases outside gene matches: 7. The germline CDR1 and CDR2 sequences are DFQATT and SNEGSKA (reference sequence). The CDR3 runs to 14 residues. Using a J-beta primer mix together with a sample-barcoded 5' primer, a second PCR was run for about 7 to 12 cycles. TCRdb analysed the 5' RACE reads with MiXCR anew, one entry per CDR3 protein. The sample carries about 1.7 million distinct CDR3 sequences, about 28% recorded once. Material: blood. The sequence derives from a woman in her 30s in good health. J is TRBJ1-2 and V is TRBV20-1; 9 bases are shared with TRBD1. The CDR3 loop is CSATLTGGGYGYTF. The CDR3 DNA follows: TGCAGTGCTACCCTGACAGGGGGGGGCTATGGCTACACCTTC.